One sample yielded the 17 T cell receptor beta chains listed below, sequenced in a study of blood T cell repertoires in COVID-19. The protocol was immunoSEQ multiplex PCR, while the TCRdb copy is restricted to in-frame clones and leaves out a portion. The data show a few hundred thousand clones, around nine tenths seen once. Sequencing was performed on PBMCs or T cells enriched from blood (not recorded which). The receptors originated from a woman aged 45-65 years who had been exposed to COVID-19.

This rearrangement joins TRBV28 to TRBJ1-2, with 9 nucleotides matching TRBD1. Germline V gives CDR1 MDHEN, CDR2 SYDVKM. V dropped 5 bases and J dropped 7; count of bases not matched to a gene: 8. The CDR3 is 14 amino acids. The CDR3 nucleotides read TGTGCCAGCAGTATAGGACAGGGGCAGGGTGGCTACACCTTC. It encodes CASSIGQGQGGYTF.

The J gene is TRBJ2-3, the V gene TRBV7-2; 7 bases are a match to TRBD1. The ends lost 4 bases at V and 2 bases at J; junction bases unmatched: 6. Germline loops: CDR1 SGHTA, CDR2 FQGNSA. The CDR3 extends over 15 amino acids. The CDR3 sequence is CASSSDRANTDTQYF. In DNA form, the CDR3 reads TGTGCCAGCAGCTCAGACAGGGCCAACACAGATACGCAGTATTTT.

This chain uses TRBV11-3 with TRBJ2-1, with a tentative D call TRBD1 (6 bases). This CDR3 comprises 13 residues. Trimming took off 6 bases at V and 6 bases at J, with 12 bases between the two ends. Germline values: CDR1 SGHNT, CDR2 YENEEA. The CDR3 bases are TGTGCCAGCAGTGGACAGACCTCCAATGAGCAGTTCTTC. Protein product: CASSGQTSNEQFF.

The chain joins TRBV3-1 (or the pseudogene TRBV3-2) to TRBJ2-4; D is undetermined. CDR1 is LGHDT and CDR2 is YNNKEL in the germline V gene (reference sequence). The CDR3 contains 16 residues. The V end was cut by 4 bases, the J end by 7 bases, with 20 bases between. DNA of the CDR3: TGTGCCAGCAGCCTCCCCCTGACTGGTCGGCATAACATTCAGTACTTC. This gives the protein CASSLPLTGRHNIQYF.

The chain uses TRBV15 and TRBJ2-3; tentative D call: TRBD1 (6 bases). The CDR3 has 15 amino acids. The ends were cut back, 1 base at V and 3 bases at J, with 11 bases in the middle. CDR1 and CDR2 (germline): LNHNV, YYDKDF (reference sequence). CDR3: CATSRGGQRTDTQYF. The CDR3 region has the DNA TGTGCCACCAGCAGAGGGGGGCAACGTACAGATACGCAGTATTTT.

The CDR3, as DNA: TGTGCCAGCAGCGTTACAGGGACCTCCTACGAGCAGTACTTC. This translates into CASSVTGTSYEQYF. The rearrangement joins TRBV2 to TRBJ2-7, with D possibly matching TRBD1 (6 bases). The CDR3 totals 14 residues. Germline-derived CDR1 and CDR2 are SNHLY and FYNNEI. Trimming took 6 bases from V and 0 from J, leaving 12 bases between them.

As regards this clone: The junction differs from germline at one of its ends, possibly a read error. The sample carries other DNA sequences with the same CDR3. The chain joins TRBV28 to TRBJ1-5; the D gene is possibly TRBD1 (5 bases). Per the germline V gene, CDR1 is MDHEN and CDR2 is SYDVKM. The CDR3 has 14 amino acids. CDR3 sequence: CASSQGGSNQPQHF. CDR3 in DNA: TGTGCGAGCAGCCAGGGAGGGTCTAATCAGCCCCAGCATTTT.

V and J are TRBV28 and TRBJ2-5; 9 nucleotides line up with TRBD1. V shed 7 bases and J 5 bases; nucleotides not matched to a gene: 11. The CDR3 consists of 15 residues. Germline CDR1 MDHEN, CDR2 SYDVKM. The CDR3 protein is CASTRTGEVLETQYF. CDR3 in DNA: TGTGCCAGCACAAGGACAGGGGAGGTTTTGGAGACCCAGTACTTC.

J is TRBJ2-3 and V is TRBV14; D gene ambiguous. The CDR3 is 13 residues long. Germline CDR1 SGHDN, CDR2 FVKESK. The ends were cut back, 1 base at V and 7 bases at J, with 9 bases in the middle. The CDR3: CASSQVSPNTQYF. The CDR3 region has the DNA TGTGCCAGCAGCCAAGTCAGTCCGAATACGCAGTATTTT.

The chain carries TRBV4-1 and TRBJ2-3; 7 nucleotides match TRBD1. After removal of 1 base from V and 9 bases from J, the junction contained 10 bases not matched to a gene. This CDR3 comprises 15 residues. Per germline, CDR1 MGHRA and CDR2 YSYEKL. The CDR3 loop is CASSQGQGFSLTQYF. The DNA of the CDR3 is TGCGCCAGCAGCCAAGGACAGGGTTTCTCTTTAACGCAGTATTTT.

This rearrangement joins TRBV7-2 to TRBJ2-7, with 12 bases lining up with TRBD2. V dropped 5 bases and J dropped 0; count of bases not matched to a gene: 5. This CDR3 has 16 amino acids. Per germline, CDR1 SGHTA and CDR2 FQGNSA. For the CDR3, the DNA is TGTGCCAGCAGCACCTCTAGCGGGGGGGACTCCTACGAGCAGTACTTC. This encodes CASSTSSGGDSYEQYF.

The chain employs TRBV12-3 or TRBV12-4 and TRBJ2-2; the D is unclear. Trimming stripped 4 bases from V and 2 bases from J, with 5 bases between. The CDR3 runs to 13 residues. The DNA for the CDR3 is TGTGCCAGCAGTTCCTATAACACCGGGGAGCTGTTTTTT. Translating gives CASSSYNTGELFF.

The V and J genes are TRBV6-1 and TRBJ2-4, with 12 bases matching TRBD2. The CDR3 is 16 residues long. Germline assignment: CDR1 MNHNS and CDR2 SASEGT. V dropped 2 bases and J dropped 7; count of bases not matched to a gene: 6. CDR3: CASSEIPSGGANIQYF. CDR3 DNA: TGTGCCAGCAGTGAAATTCCTAGCGGGGGGGCCAACATTCAGTACTTC.

This chain connects TRBV2 to TRBJ1-4; D is perhaps TRBD1 (6 bases). Germline CDR1 and CDR2: SNHLY and FYNNEI. Trimming pared 7 bases from V and 4 bases from J, leaving 13 bases between. CDR3 length: 14 residues. This CDR3 is CASNWDTYNEKLFF. CDR3 nucleotide sequence: TGTGCCAGCAATTGGGACACCTATAATGAAAAACTGTTTTTT.

Details on this clone: Other DNA sequences within the sample encode an identical CDR3. The rearrangement uses TRBV5-5 and TRBJ2-7, with 8 bases identical to TRBD1. The V and J ends lost 4 bases and 3 bases, in that order; junction bases with no gene match: 6. The CDR3 is made up of 14 amino acids. Germline CDR1 is SGHKS and CDR2 is YYEKEE (reference sequence). The CDR3 DNA follows: TGTGCCAGCAGCCCCGGACAGGGAGGCTACGAGCAGTACTTC. It is translated as CASSPGQGGYEQYF.

The table lists this clone with a count of one. The rearrangement uses TRBV2 and TRBJ2-1; TRBD1 matches at 8 bases. V was clipped by 3 bases and J by 3 bases; unmatched bases: 4. Germline V CDR1 and CDR2: SNHLY, FYNNEI. CDR3 size: 15 residues. CDR3 nucleotide sequence: TGTGCCAGCAGTGAGGAGACAGGGGTCTACAATGAGCAGTTCTTC. Residues: CASSEETGVYNEQFF.

The chain employs TRBV10-3 and TRBJ1-1; unclear D gene. The V gene lost 11 bases and the J gene lost 6 bases, with 10 bases spanning the gap. The CDR3 is 10 residues long. The germline CDR1 and CDR2 sequences are ENHRY and SYGVKD. For the CDR3, the DNA is TGTGCCTGCGGCCCCCCTGAAGCTTTCTTT. It translates to CACGPPEAFF.